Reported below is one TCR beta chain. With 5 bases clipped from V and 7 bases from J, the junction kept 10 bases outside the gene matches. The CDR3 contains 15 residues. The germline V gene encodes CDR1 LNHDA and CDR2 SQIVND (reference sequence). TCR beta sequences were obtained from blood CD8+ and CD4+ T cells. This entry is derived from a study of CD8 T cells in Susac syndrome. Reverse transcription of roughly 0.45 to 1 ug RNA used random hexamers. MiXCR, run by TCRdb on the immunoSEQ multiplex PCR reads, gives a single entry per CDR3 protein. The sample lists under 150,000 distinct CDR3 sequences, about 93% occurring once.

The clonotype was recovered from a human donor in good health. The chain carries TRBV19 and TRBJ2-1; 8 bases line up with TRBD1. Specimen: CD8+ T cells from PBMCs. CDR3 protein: CASSDGAGGWNEQFF. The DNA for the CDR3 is TGTGCCAGTAGTGACGGTGCAGGGGGCTGGAATGAGCAGTTCTTC.